These T cell receptor beta chains were read from a single sample in a study of control samples from healthy donors and cancer patients. TCRdb's copy holds only in-frame clones and misses some; the assay was immunoSEQ multiplex PCR. The repertoire holds some 89,000 clones, with approximately 86% as singletons. Sequencing used blood. These receptor sequences come from a man between 25 and 39 years old in good health. The CDR3 runs from the conserved cysteine through the conserved F or W. A D gene is named only where the DNA matches it firmly. Only some rows state a clone size, as once, few, many or a class for expanded clones.

cdr3_nt,cdr3_aa,clone_size,v_call,d_call,j_call
TGTGCCAGCAGCTTGATGACAGGGACCCGAAACACCATATATTTT,CASSLMTGTRNTIYF,.,TRBV7-6,TRBD1,TRBJ1-3
TGCAGCGCTCAGGCCGGGACAGGGTGGAAAAATGAGCAGTTCTTC,CSAQAGTGWKNEQFF,.,TRBV29-1,TRBD1,TRBJ2-1
TGTGCCAGCAGTGTAAAGGACGCCGGCGTTGGAAACACCATATATTTT,CASSVKDAGVGNTIYF,.,TRBV2,.,TRBJ1-3
TGTGCCAGCTCATGGGACAGGGGCCTCAACACTGAAGCTTTCTTT,CASSWDRGLNTEAFF,hyperexpanded,TRBV18,TRBD1,TRBJ1-1
TGTGCCAGCAGCTTAGGAAGAGACAGGTTCTATAATTCACCCCTCCACTTT,CASSLGRDRFYNSPLHF,.,TRBV7-6,.,TRBJ1-6
TGTGCCTGGAGTCAGGACAGTTATAATTCACCCCTCCACTTT,CAWSQDSYNSPLHF,.,TRBV30,.,TRBJ1-6
TGTGCCAGCAGTCAAAACGGCCAAGCGCAGTATTTT,CASSQNGQAQYF,.,TRBV12-3/TRBV12-4,.,TRBJ2-3
TGTGCCAGCAGTACTGGACAGGGGGCAGCTGGCTACACCTTC,CASSTGQGAAGYTF,.,TRBV6-6,TRBD1,TRBJ1-2
TGTGCCAGCAGGGCAGGGGGACGGACTGAAGCTTTCTTT,CASRAGGRTEAFF,.,TRBV6-5,TRBD1,TRBJ1-1
TGCAGTGCTAGTAGGGGGGGCGTAAATTCACCCCTCCACTTT,CSASRGGVNSPLHF,.,TRBV20-1,.,TRBJ1-6
TGCGCCACCGGCGAAGGGAACCAAGAGACCCAGTACTTC,CATGEGNQETQYF,once,TRBV5-1,.,TRBJ2-5
TGCGCCAGCAGCCAGTCCTCCAGGGGAGGGGAGACCCAGTACTTC,CASSQSSRGGETQYF,.,TRBV4-1,.,TRBJ2-5
TGTGCCTGGAGCGACGGTCCCAGGGCGAGGTATGGCTACACCTTC,CAWSDGPRARYGYTF,.,TRBV30,.,TRBJ1-2
TGTGCCAGCAGCTTAGGACTAGCGGGGAGTGAGCAGTTCTTC,CASSLGLAGSEQFF,.,TRBV7-9,TRBD2,TRBJ2-1
TGTGCCAGCAGCTTCAGGGCCTACGAGCAGTACTTC,CASSFRAYEQYF,.,TRBV7-9,.,TRBJ2-7
TGTGCCAGCAGCACCCAGCTACAGGTTATCTATGGCTACACCTTC,CASSTQLQVIYGYTF,.,TRBV5-6,.,TRBJ1-2
TGTGCCAGCAGTAGGGACAGGGGTAATTCACCCCTCCACTTT,CASSRDRGNSPLHF,once,TRBV6-5,TRBD1,TRBJ1-6